This T cell receptor (beta chain) was recorded in a study of cytomegalovirus exposure and HLA in healthy donors. Study-wide results and caveats: Rare TCR sequences dominated, though some public TCRs recurred in many donors. No immune exposure information besides CMV serostatus was available.

60 Vbeta and 13 Jbeta primers were used in PCR. Measured with immunoSEQ multiplex PCR; TCRdb has only the in-frame clones, and not every one. The table records approximately 300,000 clones, roughly 80% of them present only once. This CDR3 has 13 amino acids. Deletions cut 3 bases from V and 4 bases from J, with 12 bases between. Germline CDR1 reads SQVTM; CDR2 reads ANQGSEA. A remark on this clone: The target antigen is unknown.

The V call is TRBV29-1, the J call TRBJ1-2; the D is unclear. Source material: PBMCs. This receptor was obtained from a girl aged 2-10 years in good health and CMV-seronegative. The CDR3: CSVDPGELYGYTF. CDR3 sequence (DNA): TGCAGCGTTGATCCAGGCGAGCTCTATGGCTACACCTTC. The entire variable domain, with the rest obtained from reference TRBV29-1 and TRBJ1-2, is as follows: SAVISQKPSRDICQRGTSLTIQCQVDSQVTMMFWYRQQPGQSLTLIATANQGSEATYESGFVIDKFPISRPNLTFSTLTVSNMSPEDSSIYLCSVDPGELYGYTFGSGTRLTVV.